These 3 T cell receptor beta chains came from one sample sequenced in a study of blood T cell repertoires in COVID-19. TCRdb's copy holds only in-frame clones and misses some; the assay was immunoSEQ multiplex PCR. Of 300,000 to 350,000 clones listed, roughly 90% are singletons. Sequenced sample: peripheral blood. The receptor source for this set is a woman aged 30 to 39 with COVID-19, enrolled during active disease.

The chain recombines TRBV15 with TRBJ2-7, with D possibly matching TRBD1 (6 bases). This CDR3 has 14 amino acids. Trimming took 5 bases from V and 4 from J, leaving 15 bases between them. CDR1 is LNHNV and CDR2 is YYDKDF in the germline V gene (reference sequence). CDR3 protein: CATSARRGRYEQYF. The CDR3 DNA sequence: TGTGCCACCAGCGCCCGCAGGGGCCGGTACGAGCAGTACTTC.

The chain couples TRBV30 to TRBJ1-3, with TRBD1 matching 10 bases. The germline V gene encodes CDR1 GTSNPN and CDR2 SVGIG (reference sequence). V was pared by 4 bases and J by 8 bases, with 14 bases of the junction left unmatched. This CDR3 region has 16 residues. The CDR3 bases are TGTGCCTGGACTCCCCTCATGACAGGGGGCCCGGACACCATATATTTT. It codes for CAWTPLMTGGPDTIYF.

The CDR3 spells CASSEGTSGSSGDTQYF. The CDR3 nucleotides read TGCGCCAGCAGCGAAGGGACTAGCGGGAGTAGTGGAGATACGCAGTATTTT. V and J are TRBV5-1 and TRBJ2-3; 14 bases map to TRBD2. The CDR3 is made up of 17 amino acids. Germline CDR1 reads SGHRS; CDR2 reads YFSETQ. V dropped 4 bases and J dropped 5; count of bases not matched to a gene: 9.